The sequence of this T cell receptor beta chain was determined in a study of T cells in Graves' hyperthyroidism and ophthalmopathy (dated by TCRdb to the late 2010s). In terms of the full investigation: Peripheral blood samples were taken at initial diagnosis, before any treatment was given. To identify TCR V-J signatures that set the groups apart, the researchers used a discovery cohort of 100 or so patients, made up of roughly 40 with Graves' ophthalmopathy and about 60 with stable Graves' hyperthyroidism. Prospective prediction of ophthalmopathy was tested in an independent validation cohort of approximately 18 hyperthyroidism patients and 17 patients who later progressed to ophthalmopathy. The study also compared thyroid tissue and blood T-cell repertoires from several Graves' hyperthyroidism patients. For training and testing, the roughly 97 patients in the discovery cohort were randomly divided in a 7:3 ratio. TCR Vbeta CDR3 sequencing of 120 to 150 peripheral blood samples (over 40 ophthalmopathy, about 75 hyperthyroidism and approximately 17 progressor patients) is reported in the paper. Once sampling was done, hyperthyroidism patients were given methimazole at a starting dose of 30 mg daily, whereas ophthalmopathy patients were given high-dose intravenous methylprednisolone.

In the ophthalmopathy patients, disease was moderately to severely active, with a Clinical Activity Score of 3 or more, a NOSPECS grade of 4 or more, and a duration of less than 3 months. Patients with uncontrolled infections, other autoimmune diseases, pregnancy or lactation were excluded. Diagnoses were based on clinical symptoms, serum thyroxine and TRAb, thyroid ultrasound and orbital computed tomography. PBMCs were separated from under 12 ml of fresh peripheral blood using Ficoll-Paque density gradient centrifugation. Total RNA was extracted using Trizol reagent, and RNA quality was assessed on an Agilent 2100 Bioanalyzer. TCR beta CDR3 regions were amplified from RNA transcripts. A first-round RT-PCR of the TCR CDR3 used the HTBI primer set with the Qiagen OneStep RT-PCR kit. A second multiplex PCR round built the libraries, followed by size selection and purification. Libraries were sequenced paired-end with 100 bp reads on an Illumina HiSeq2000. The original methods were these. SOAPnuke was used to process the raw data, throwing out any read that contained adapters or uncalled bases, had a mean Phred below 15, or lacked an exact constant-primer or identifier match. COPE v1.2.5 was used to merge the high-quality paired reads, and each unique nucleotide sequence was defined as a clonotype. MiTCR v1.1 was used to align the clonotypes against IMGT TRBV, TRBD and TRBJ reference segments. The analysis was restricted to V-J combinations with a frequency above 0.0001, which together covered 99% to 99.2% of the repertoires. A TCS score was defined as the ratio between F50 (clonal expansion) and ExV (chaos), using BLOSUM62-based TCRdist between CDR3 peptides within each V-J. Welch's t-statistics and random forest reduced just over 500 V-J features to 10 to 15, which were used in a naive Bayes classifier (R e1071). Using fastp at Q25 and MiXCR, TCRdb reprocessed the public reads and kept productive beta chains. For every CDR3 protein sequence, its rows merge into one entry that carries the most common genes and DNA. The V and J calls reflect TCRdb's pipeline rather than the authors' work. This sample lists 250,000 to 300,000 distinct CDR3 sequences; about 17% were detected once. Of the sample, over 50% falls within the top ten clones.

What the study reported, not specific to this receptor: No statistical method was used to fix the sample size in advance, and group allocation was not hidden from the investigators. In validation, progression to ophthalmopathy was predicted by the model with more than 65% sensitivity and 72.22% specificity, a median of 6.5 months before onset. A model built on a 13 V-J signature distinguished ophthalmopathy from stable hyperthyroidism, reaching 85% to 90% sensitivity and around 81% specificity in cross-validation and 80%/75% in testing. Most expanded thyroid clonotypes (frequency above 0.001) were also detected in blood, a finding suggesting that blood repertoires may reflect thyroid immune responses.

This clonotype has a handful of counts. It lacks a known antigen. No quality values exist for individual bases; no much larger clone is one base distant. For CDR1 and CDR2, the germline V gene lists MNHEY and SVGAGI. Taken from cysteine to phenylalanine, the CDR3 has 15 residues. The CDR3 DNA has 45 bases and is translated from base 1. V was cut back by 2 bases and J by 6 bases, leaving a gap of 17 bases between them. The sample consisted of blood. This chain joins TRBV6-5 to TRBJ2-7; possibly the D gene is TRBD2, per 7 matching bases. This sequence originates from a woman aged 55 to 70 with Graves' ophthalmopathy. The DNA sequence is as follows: TGTGCCAGCAGTTACCTAAGGGGAGGGGGAAGCGAGCAGTACTTC. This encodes CASSYLRGGGSEQYF.